This entry is about one T cell receptor (beta chain). Its antigen is still unknown. Profiling relied on immunoSEQ multiplex PCR, and the TCRdb table lists in-frame clones only, not all of them. The sample has around 60,000 clones, about four fifths seen once. This sample was taken from a study of a mutant IDH1 vaccine in newly diagnosed glioma. Overall study: Radiotherapy alone preceded vaccination by 4-6 weeks; alternatively, vaccination started with temozolomide cycles. Sex among treated patients split about 62% male, roughly 40% female; mean age was roughly 42 years. The study held visit V12 at week 35 and visit V13 at week 47. Beforehand, treatment had been radiotherapy, temozolomide, or both; the majority received both.

Time point of the sample: week 47, end of study. Doses comprised 300 ug of mutant IDH1 20-mer peptide each, plus topical imiquimod. The clonotype originates from a man aged 30-40 years with glioma. The material sequenced was PBMCs, taken from a glioma patient whose treatment included an IDH1 peptide vaccine.

The CDR3 nucleotides are TGTGCCAGCACCCTCCAGCGGGGGTTCACAGATACGCAGTATTTT. Amino acids: CASTLQRGFTDTQYF. This chain connects TRBV5-4 to TRBJ2-3, with TRBD2 identical over 8 bases. Germline V lookup: CDR1 SGHNT, CDR2 YYREEE (reference sequence). Trimming removed 6 bases from V and 2 bases from J; junction bases left unmatched: 8. This CDR3 region has 15 residues.